What follows are 24 T cell receptor beta chains derived from one specimen sequenced in a study of blood T cell repertoires in COVID-19. Sequencing was performed with immunoSEQ multiplex PCR; in TCRdb, only in-frame clones are kept and a portion is missing. Of 90,000 to 150,000 clones in the sample, approximately 71% were seen once. The sequencing sample was made of peripheral blood. These receptors all come from a human donor in a cohort sampled during active COVID-19.

The rearrangement uses TRBV27 and TRBJ1-2, with a weak D call TRBD1 (5 bases). Trimming removed 5 bases from V and 2 bases from J, with 12 bases in between. The CDR3 is made up of 14 amino acids. The V gene's germline CDR1 is MNHEY and CDR2 SMNVEV (reference sequence). In DNA, the CDR3 is TGTGCCAGCAGTACTGCAGGGCGGAACTATGGCTACACCTTC. This codes for CASSTAGRNYGYTF.

The chain is built from TRBV5-1 and TRBJ2-5; weak D call: TRBD2 (5 bases). V was pared by 1 base and J by 5 bases, with 12 bases between. The CDR3 contains 14 residues. The germline CDR1 and CDR2 sequences are SGHRS and YFSETQ. The CDR3 region is CASSLSASRETQYF. CDR3 coding DNA: TGCGCCAGCAGCTTGTCGGCTAGCCGGGAGACCCAGTACTTC. The variable domain in full, completed from reference TRBV5-1 and TRBJ2-5, reads KAGVTQTPRYLIKTRGQQVTLSCSPISGHRSVSWYQQTPGQGLQFLFEYFSETQRNKGNFPGRFSGRQFSNSRSEMNVSTLELGDSALYLCASSLSASRETQYFGPGTRLLVL.

This clone was observed a few times. The rearrangement links TRBV6-6 to TRBJ2-7; 7 bases are a match to TRBD1. CDR3 length: 16 residues. V lost 2 bases and J lost 5; bases outside the gene matches: 12. The germline gives CDR1 MNHNY, CDR2 SVGAGI (reference sequence). The CDR3 nucleotides read TGTGCCAGCAGTTACGGGGGTCGACAGGGCTTGGACGAGCAGTACTTC. Translated: CASSYGGRQGLDEQYF.

This clone was observed a single time. The chain has TRBV5-5 and TRBJ2-2; 10 bases fit TRBD2. V lost 4 bases and J lost 5; bases outside the gene matches: 5. The CDR3 sequence is 15 residues long. Germline V lookup: CDR1 SGHKS, CDR2 YYEKEE (reference sequence). CDR3 nucleotides: TGTGCCAGCAGCCTTCTAGCGGGAGTAACCGGGGAGCTGTTTTTT. It encodes CASSLLAGVTGELFF.

The V and J genes are TRBV7-9 and TRBJ1-4; possible D gene TRBD1, 5 bases. The CDR3 loop spans 13 amino acids. Looked up from germline, CDR1 is SEHNR and CDR2 is FQNEAQ (reference sequence). V was pared by 11 bases and J by 4 bases, with 14 bases between. The CDR3 sequence: CAGGDGVNEKLFF. CDR3 nucleotides: TGTGCCGGGGGGGACGGGGTTAATGAAAAACTGTTTTTT.

J is TRBJ2-7 and V is TRBV3-1 (or the pseudogene TRBV3-2); possible D gene TRBD2, 6 bases. The germline V gene encodes CDR1 LGHDT and CDR2 YNNKEL (reference sequence). CDR3 size: 16 residues. V was cut by 1 base and J by 3 bases, with 16 bases left in between. CDR3 amino acids: CASSQARSVGGYEQYF. The DNA of the CDR3 is TGTGCCAGCAGCCAAGCCCGGAGCGTGGGGGGCTACGAGCAGTACTTC.

This clone appeared once. The genes are TRBV5-1 and TRBJ1-2, with 10 bases identical to TRBD1. V shed 7 bases, J shed 8 bases, and the junction held 11 bases outside the gene matches. Germline CDR1 SGHRS, CDR2 YFSETQ. This CDR3 has 14 residues. In DNA form, the CDR3 reads TGCGCCAGCGAAGGGACAGGGGATTTGGGAGGCTACACCTTC. As protein: CASEGTGDLGGYTF.

To note about this clone: Other DNA sequences in the sample encode the same CDR3. The chain carries TRBV6-1 and TRBJ2-1, with TRBD2 matching 11 bases. This CDR3 spans 15 amino acids. J gave up 9 bases and V 2 bases, and 6 bases lay outside the gene matches. CDR1 MNHNS and CDR2 SASEGT come from the germline V gene. The chain's CDR3 is CASSERTSGSSEQFF. The CDR3 coding sequence is TGTGCCAGCAGTGAAAGAACTAGCGGGAGCAGTGAGCAGTTCTTC.

This rearrangement joins TRBV15 to TRBJ1-5; unclear D gene. The germline CDR1 and CDR2 sequences are LNHNV and YYDKDF (reference sequence). Trimming took 0 bases from V and 4 from J, leaving 4 bases between them. This CDR3 has 13 amino acids. The CDR3 DNA reads TGTGCCACCAGCAGAGATCGGAATCAGCCCCAGCATTTT. Translated: CATSRDRNQPQHF.

The CDR3 DNA reads as TGTGCCAGCAGCCCAGGTCCCGGGACTAGCGTCAATGAGCAGTTCTTC. Translated, it gives CASSPGPGTSVNEQFF. This sequence joins TRBV5-5 and TRBJ2-1; 10 bases fit TRBD2. The V gene's germline CDR1 is SGHKS and CDR2 YYEKEE (reference sequence). This CDR3 spans 16 amino acids. Trimming cost V 4 bases and J 6 bases; bases outside gene matches: 10.

This clone was observed a few times. This rearrangement joins TRBV7-9 to TRBJ2-7; TRBD2 might be the D (5 bases). The CDR3 spans 12 residues. With 7 bases removed from V and 6 bases from J, the gap between germline ends came to 13 bases. Germline V lookup: CDR1 SEHNR, CDR2 FQNEAQ (reference sequence). CDR3 protein: CASNIGESEQYF. The CDR3 nucleotides are TGTGCCAGCAATATCGGGGAGTCCGAGCAGTACTTC.

The chain is built from TRBV6-5 and TRBJ1-2; D possibly corresponds to TRBD1 (6 bases). The ends were cut back, 6 bases at V and 5 bases at J, with 13 bases in the middle. Germline values: CDR1 MNHEY, CDR2 SVGAGI. This CDR3 comprises 13 residues. The CDR3 DNA sequence: TGTGCCAGCAGCCAGGGACAACTTTATGGCTACACCTTC. It encodes CASSQGQLYGYTF.

On this clone itself: At one end the junction does not follow the germline gene, possibly because of a read error. The V call is TRBV7-7, the J call TRBJ2-2; 9 bases are shared with TRBD1. The CDR3 runs 16 residues. CDR1 SSHAT and CDR2 FNYEAQ come from the germline V gene (reference sequence). DNA of the CDR3: TGTGCTAGCAGCTCCGGAACAGGGGGCGGAACCGGGGAGCTGTTTTTT. This sequence encodes CASSSGTGGGTGELFF.

This chain uses TRBV28 with TRBJ1-1, with D maybe TRBD1 (5 bases). This CDR3 contains 16 residues. Looked up from germline, CDR1 is MDHEN and CDR2 is SYDVKM. The V end was cut by 4 bases, the J end by 1 base, with 16 bases between. DNA of the CDR3: TGTGCCAGCAGTTCCATTCGACGGGGGAGGAACACTGAAGCTTTCTTT. Translated, it gives CASSSIRRGRNTEAFF.

This clone came up once. V gene TRBV7-2 combines with J gene TRBJ1-2; 7 bases fit TRBD1. V lost 3 bases to trimming and J lost 8 bases; unmatched junction nucleotides: 12. The CDR3 length is 15 residues. Germline V gene data show CDR1 as SGHTA and CDR2 as FQGNSA. The DNA of the CDR3 is TGTGCCAGCAGCTTGGGGGACAGTCGATTAGGGGGCTACACCTTC. It translates to CASSLGDSRLGGYTF.

The rearrangement links TRBV14 to TRBJ2-7; 7 nucleotides line up with TRBD2. Germline V gene lookup returns CDR1 SGHDN and CDR2 FVKESK. Trimming removed 1 base from V and 0 bases from J; junction bases left unmatched: 3. CDR3 length equals 15 residues. The CDR3 DNA is TGTGCCAGCAGCCAAGTTGGCGGGAGCTCCTACGAGCAGTACTTC. Encoded protein: CASSQVGGSSYEQYF.

The chain carries TRBV19 and TRBJ1-5, with 8 bases identical to TRBD1. The length of the CDR3 is 14 residues. The V segment lost 1 base and the J segment 6 bases; nucleotides outside the gene matches: 2. Germline-derived CDR1 and CDR2 are LNHDA and SQIVND (reference sequence). This CDR3 reads CASSIGTGIQPQHF. CDR3 DNA sequence: TGTGCCAGTAGTATAGGGACAGGGATTCAGCCCCAGCATTTT.

V is TRBV27 and J is TRBJ1-5, with TRBD1 identical over 7 bases. This CDR3 comprises 14 residues. Germline loops: CDR1 MNHEY, CDR2 SMNVEV (reference sequence). The V and J ends lost 7 bases and 1 base, in that order; junction bases with no gene match: 4. The CDR3 spells CASKRQGSNQPQHF. The CDR3 DNA reads TGTGCCAGCAAACGACAGGGCAGCAATCAGCCCCAGCATTTT.

The V and J genes are TRBV2 and TRBJ1-1, with 7 bases fitting TRBD1. This CDR3 region has 14 residues. The germline gives CDR1 SNHLY, CDR2 FYNNEI. With 5 bases clipped from V and 4 bases from J, the junction kept 7 bases outside the gene matches. In nucleotides, the CDR3 is TGTGCCAGCAGTAAAACAGGGGCGGCCACTGAAGCTTTCTTT. Amino acids: CASSKTGAATEAFF.

The CDR3, as DNA: TGTGCCACCACGGACAGGGCCTACGAGCAGTACTTC. The encoded protein is CATTDRAYEQYF. The rearrangement joins TRBV6-5 to TRBJ2-7; 8 positions agree with TRBD1. Germline V lookup: CDR1 MNHEY, CDR2 SVGAGI. This CDR3 contains 12 residues. V shed 10 bases, J shed 2 bases, and the junction held 4 bases outside the gene matches.

The chain uses TRBV11-3 and TRBJ2-7, with D possibly being TRBD1 (6 bases). The CDR3 extends over 13 amino acids. CDR1 and CDR2 from the germline V gene are SGHNT and YENEEA. The ends were cut back, 3 bases at V and 7 bases at J, with 13 bases in the middle. DNA for the CDR3: TGTGCCAGCAGCTTGTTCCAGGGACATGAGCAGTACTTC. Its translation is CASSLFQGHEQYF.

V and J are TRBV19 and TRBJ2-7, with D possibly being TRBD1 (5 bases). V shed 2 bases and J shed 7 bases, with 12 bases lying between them. Germline V gene sequence: CDR1 LNHDA, CDR2 SQIVND (reference sequence). The CDR3 is made up of 13 amino acids. As DNA, the CDR3 is TGTGCCAGTAGTATAATCTGGGGCTCTGAGCAGTACTTC. Residues: CASSIIWGSEQYF.

This clone was counted a few times. The V call is TRBV19, the J call TRBJ1-3; D unclear. The ends were cut back, 5 bases at V and 2 bases at J, with 10 bases in the middle. Germline CDR1 is LNHDA and CDR2 is SQIVND (reference sequence). The CDR3 totals 14 residues. The CDR3 nucleotides read TGTGCCAGTAGTCACGACGGGGCTGGAAACACCATATATTTT. It codes for CASSHDGAGNTIYF. The entire variable domain, with the rest obtained from reference TRBV19 and TRBJ1-3, is as follows: DGGITQSPKYLFRKEGQNVTLSCEQNLNHDAMYWYRQDPGQGLRLIYYSQIVNDFQKGDIAEGYSVSREKKESFPLTVTSAQKNPTAFYLCASSHDGAGNTIYFGEGSWLTVV.

The chain recombines TRBV5-6 with TRBJ2-3; D call uncertain. The V gene lost 2 bases and the J gene lost 2 bases, with 18 bases spanning the gap. Germline loops: CDR1 SGHDT, CDR2 YYEEEE. There are 17 residues in the CDR3. The CDR3 sequence: CASSFWPHGGDTDTQYF. CDR3 sequence (DNA): TGTGCCAGCAGCTTTTGGCCCCACGGCGGCGACACAGATACGCAGTATTTT. The full variable domain, in which reference TRBV5-6 and TRBJ2-3 provide the parts outside the CDR3, is DAGVTQSPTHLIKTRGQQVTLRCSPKSGHDTVSWYQQALGQGPQFIFQYYEEEERQRGNFPDRFSGHQFPNYSSELNVNALLLGDSALYLCASSFWPHGGDTDTQYFGPGTRLTVL.